The source of this T cell receptor (beta chain) is a study of response to subunit inactivated influenza vaccine. CDR1 is SQVTM, CDR2 ANQGSEA, per germline. Deletions cut 7 bases from V and 5 bases from J, with 17 bases between. There are 13 residues in the CDR3. Overall study findings and caveats: It was suggested by the authors that few new T cells are recruited by each seasonal influenza vaccination.

This clonotype was observed once. What it binds is not known. One entry per CDR3 protein, called by TCRdb with MiXCR from the RT-PCR reads. The table lists 250,000 to 350,000 distinct CDR3 sequences, 22% of them singletons. This TCR was recovered from a man between 50 and 70 years old who received an inactivated influenza vaccine. Here the sequenced sample was PBMCs from blood, taken 21 months after vaccination. The chain links TRBV29-1 to TRBJ2-5; D perhaps matches TRBD2 (5 bases). The chain's CDR3 is CSAFGREPETQYF. The CDR3 coding sequence is TGCAGCGCCTTCGGACGGGAACCGGAGACCCAGTACTTC.